The clone carrying this T cell receptor (beta chain) was seen ten or more times. Its matching antigen is unknown. This entry belongs to a study of T-cell reconstitution after alpha-beta-depleted transplantation in children. Study-wide results and limits: At the one-year point after transplant, T-cell counts and TCRbeta diversity were found to come mostly from T cells that had been newly produced. Where some patients showed high TCRbeta diversity at day 60, it came from recipient T cells and thymic progenitors that had survived. Expanded graft clones numbering several hundred reportedly gave rise to alpha-beta T cells about two months after transplant.

The TCRbeta library was prepared with unique molecular identifiers. TCRdb re-called the PCR reads with MiXCR, one entry per CDR3 protein. This table holds 250,000 to 300,000 distinct CDR3 sequences, almost 8% found once. Germline trimming cut 6 bases from V and 4 bases from J; bases unmatched to any gene: 8. CDR3 size: 13 residues. Germline V CDR1 and CDR2: SQVTM, ANQGSEA. Sequencing was performed on peripheral blood, taken 360 days after TCRalphabeta/CD19-depleted stem cell transplant. The chain couples TRBV29-1 to TRBJ1-2; 7 bases are a match to TRBD1. This clonotype originated in a female patient between 2 and 15 years old who had a stem cell transplant for Fanconi anemia, so the T cells may come from the graft donor. DNA for the CDR3: TGCAGCGTCACTCCGGGACAGCTCTATGGCTACACCTTC. Residues: CSVTPGQLYGYTF.